The clone carrying this T cell receptor (beta chain) was counted at least ten times. Its antigen is not identified. This sample is part of a study of early T cells in non-severe SARS-CoV-2 infection. Study observations and caveats: VDJdb matching skewed toward anti-spike CD8 responses, missing private and CD4 specificities.

There are 14 residues in the CDR3. Trimming shortened V by 6 bases and J by 3 bases, and 14 bases separated the two germline ends. The germline V gene has CDR1 MRHNA and CDR2 SNTAGT. TCRdb analysed the 5' RACE reads with MiXCR anew, one entry per CDR3 protein. This table has some 31,000 distinct CDR3 sequences, 4.5% to 6% appearing once. Sequencing input: whole blood. The rearrangement joins TRBV6-4 to TRBJ1-1, with D possibly matching TRBD1 (6 bases). The receptor comes from an adult who was a healthcare worker with PCR-confirmed SARS-CoV-2 infection or an uninfected control (not recorded which). This CDR3 is CASRPTGDYTEAFF. CDR3 in DNA: TGTGCCAGCAGGCCGACAGGTGACTACACTGAAGCTTTCTTT.